This T cell receptor (beta chain) emerged from a study of early stage breast cancer tumors. Assay: immunoSEQ multiplex PCR; the TCRdb copy retains only in-frame clones and omits some. The table lists fewer than 30,000 clones, 75% to 85% of them singletons, with roughly 13% in the top ten. The CDR3 extends over 13 amino acids. Germline loops: CDR1 LGHNA, CDR2 YSLEER. Deletions cut 3 bases from V and 5 bases from J, with 10 bases between. Note on this clone: The antigen remains unidentified.

Study results and limitations: Comparing each tissue with blood distinguished tumor from normal in about 85% of the 16 patients. Enriched TCRB sequences shared across patients were mostly commonly generated sequences. Functional markers like CD4, CD8 and FOXP3 were missed in bulk sequencing. Tumors had roughly 2.5-fold higher T cell density than normal breast.

The V gene is TRBV4-3, the J gene TRBJ1-2, with D tentatively TRBD1 (5 bases). The origin of this receptor is a person in their sixties with breast cancer. The sequencing input was blood. The DNA for the CDR3 is TGCGCCAGCAGCCACGATGACAGTTATGGCTACACCTTC. Translated: CASSHDDSYGYTF.